The T cell receptor beta chain described here comes from a study of T cells after yellow fever vaccination. Study conclusions and caveats: Weaker overall was a secondary response that nonetheless peaked faster, on day 5 versus 15. FACS-sorted repertoires could contain abundant clonotypes contaminating from the bulk population.

Trimming took 5 bases from V and 7 from J, leaving 15 bases between them. Germline V gives CDR1 MNHNS, CDR2 SASEGT. CDR3 length: 14 amino acids. Production of TCR cDNA was by 5'RACE template switching, which also added a universal primer site and UMIs. MiXCR, applied by TCRdb to the 5' RACE reads, yields one record per CDR3 protein. The sample carries 500,000 to 650,000 distinct CDR3 sequences, about 12% recorded once. This clonotype was counted between two and nine times. Its antigen remains unknown. Here the sequenced sample was PBMCs, taken on the day of the yellow fever booster vaccination. This clonotype was sampled from a man aged 25 to 45 who received the YFV17D yellow fever vaccine. The chain is built from TRBV6-1 and TRBJ2-1; possibly TRBD2 for D (6 bases). The chain's CDR3 is CASSTPGVKNEQFF. The CDR3 DNA is TGTGCCAGCAGTACCCCGGGGGTCAAAAATGAGCAGTTCTTC.